This T cell receptor beta chain was recorded in a study of response to subunit inactivated influenza vaccine. TCRdb re-called the RT-PCR reads with MiXCR, one entry per CDR3 protein. Of about 500,000 distinct CDR3 sequences listed, 16% are singletons. Findings and limits, study-wide: It was suggested by the authors that few new T cells are recruited by each seasonal influenza vaccination.

This clonotype occurred many times. Its antigen is as yet unknown. Material: CD4+ T cells sorted from PBMCs, obtained roughly 24 months after vaccination. This TCR came from a man between 50 and 70 years old who received an inactivated influenza vaccine.

The CDR3 coding sequence is TGTGCCATCTGGAGACAGGGGCACAATGAGCAGTTCTTC. It translates to CAIWRQGHNEQFF. The gene calls are TRBV12-3 or TRBV12-4 and TRBJ2-1; 8 bases line up with TRBD1. The CDR3 spans 13 residues. Losses at the gene ends were 10 bases for V and 5 bases for J; bases not matched to a gene: 7.